A single T cell receptor beta chain is shown here with its context. This entry comes from a study of blood T cell repertoires in COVID-19. Only in-frame clones appear in the TCRdb table, and some are missing; sequencing was by immunoSEQ multiplex PCR. The sample lists 200,000 to 250,000 clones; around 82% were seen once. With 3 bases removed from V and 5 bases from J, the gap between germline ends came to 25 bases. Germline V gene data show CDR1 as SGHTA and CDR2 as FQGNSA. The CDR3 length is 19 residues. The sequenced material came from peripheral blood. The TCR sequence derives from an older woman with acute or convalescent COVID-19. The V gene is TRBV7-2, the J gene TRBJ2-2, with D perhaps TRBD1 (6 bases). The CDR3 nucleotides read TGTGCCAGCAGCTTTTGGAGTCAGGGGTCGCTCCGAGGGACCGGGGAGCTGTTTTTT. It specifies CASSFWSQGSLRGTGELFF.